This paragraph covers one T cell receptor beta chain sequence. The specificity of this receptor is unknown. No much larger clonotype is one base removed from it; base qualities were not supplied. These data are taken from a study of long-term antiretroviral therapy in people with HIV (dated by TCRdb to about 2022). As for the study more broadly: The earliest samples were collected about a decade before the 2015 WHO recommendation for immediate ART, when ART was typically delayed until CD4 counts fell. A total of about 200 cryopreserved PBMC samples were contributed to the cohort by 30 adults with confirmed HIV infection, with samples collected serially over a mean of approximately six years (range 1-12). Of the 30 to 35 participants with HIV, ten to eleven were female. A retrospective serial study tested whether ART initiation and durable HIV suppression were associated with changes in peripheral blood TRB repertoire composition and diversity. No cross-contamination during QIAcube processing was shown when test extractions of a monoclonal T-cell line were performed alongside over 25 polyclonal samples. The paper's findings and limits, for the study overall: Unsorted PBMC were profiled instead of sorted CD4+ and CD8+ T cells because pre-ART samples had limited cell numbers. Narrower CDR3 length ranges were observed in HIV repertoires than in controls, and an antigen-experienced repertoire with only a slight naive shift after ART was suggested by the network structure. At every time point, the repertoire was dominated by expanded TRB clones first identified before ART initiation, although this dominance fluctuated and, in many PLHIV, declined after ART. The samples were dated from about 2004 to 2017, and the ART regimens that were used may be less effective than current ART regimens. Starting ART was linked to a significant rise in TRB diversity, yet even with long-term ART the diversity remained significantly lower than in transplant donor controls. No data were available on ART adherence, viral resistance or therapy changes, limiting inferences about post-ART repertoire changes. Since PBMC availability was limited, sequencing covered only the TCR beta chain, with no alpha chain pairing.

The immunoSEQ hsTCRB v3.0 assay was used at survey level resolution to sequence the TRB variable region. TRB sequencing targeted a depth of 40,000-50,000 T-cell genomes per sample. An Illumina MiSeq with a v3 150-cycle kit was used to sequence the pooled TRB libraries. Per the source publication's procedure: Analysis of repertoires was carried out in R inside a reproducible Nextflow workflow spanning QC, data transformation and analysis. LymphoSeq2, an R package for exploring AIRR-Seq data, was used to implement the custom analyses. After excluding several samples that yielded fewer than 5000 total TRB sequences, approximately 170 HIV repertoires remained for analysis. Among the approximately 190 HIV repertoires that were kept, approximately 61 were collected before ART initiation and roughly 130 were collected after ART initiation. Each repertoire was downsampled to 5000 TRB nucleotide sequences, and summary statistics were averaged across 100 downsampling iterations. Only TRB sequences with CDR3 regions of at least seven amino acids were retained for analysis. Diversity was measured with a Shannon entropy-derived clonality score and the Gini coefficient. In the repertoire networks, any two of the top 5000 CDR3 amino acid sequences were connected whenever the two sequences differed by an edit distance of one. GLIPH2 predicted antigen specificity groups and MHC restriction for TRB CDR3 amino acid sequences. To flag known CMV, EBV, HIV or tissue antigen associations, CDR3 amino acid sequences were matched against VDJdb and McPAS-TCR. Pre-ART, post-ART and control groups were compared with Wilcoxon signed-rank tests and Holm-Bonferroni correction. The source is immuneACCESS, and TCRdb retained only in-frame sequences with V and J called. Part of the clones is not carried over; for the studies checked, unresolved V genes explain less than half of this, and the remainder is unexplained. From that table come the V and J calls and clone size; the DNA was used to work out D and trimming. The table for this sample lists thousands of clones; around 74% of them were counted only once. The ten largest clones capture around 6.8% of the sample.

Participants were included only if at least one PBMC sample before ART initiation and at least two post-ART samples were available. Treatment was received in the United States of America by all participants with HIV. Before DNA extraction, cryopreserved samples of roughly 1-10 million PBMC were thawed and washed. At the time of the earliest PBMC sample for each participant with HIV, ages ranged from about 20 to 55 years. PBMC samples from each participant spanned 1-4 timepoints before ART initiation and 2-8 timepoints after ART initiation, with a median of 7 samples. For every participant, serial HIV viral load, CD4+ T-cell count, ART history and demographic data were obtained. A Qiagen kit on a QIAcube was used to extract genomic DNA from unsorted PBMC, with samples processed in batches of 12. Reading the germline V gene gives CDR1 MNHEY and CDR2 SVGAGI. Trimming costs V 9 bases and J 6 bases, and their ends lie 11 bases apart. The CDR3 runs 11 residues from the cysteine to the phenylalanine. CDR3 DNA only is kept here, 33 bases in frame from base 1.

Sequencing was performed on unsorted PBMCs, taken 0.1 years before starting antiretroviral therapy. The chain joins TRBV6-5 to TRBJ1-1; a confident D gene designation cannot be given. The receptor comes from a man aged 18-30 years with HIV. The CDR3 here reads CASTNWAEAFF. The DNA reads as follows: TGTGCCAGTACAAACTGGGCTGAAGCTTTCTTT.